Here is one T cell receptor beta chain with its context. The clone's antigen remains unknown. No much larger clonotype is one base removed from it; base qualities were not supplied. This sample was included in a study of blood T cell repertoires in COVID-19 (dated by TCRdb to about 2020). General notes on the study: Samples covering the acute and convalescent phases of COVID-19 were provided by collaborators in the United States, Italy and Spain. The prospective study material was composed of cDNA or gDNA derived from T cells, B-cell-depleted T cells, or PBMCs. The dataset comprised deeply sampled blood TCRbeta repertoires from subjects exposed to, actively infected with, or recovered from COVID-19. A freely available public database, intended as a resource for researchers studying the immune response to SARS-CoV-2, is where the repertoires were released. Samples were obtained from the ongoing ImmuneRACE study (first 160 participants) and from 950 to 1,500 subjects provided by 6 global collaborators. Nearly every sample came with metadata listing a de-identified subject ID, COVID-19 status, age in years and sex. HLA class I and class II types, where available, came from metadata supplied by the sample provider rather than from assay-based typing.

Collaborating institutions collected whole blood in K2EDTA tubes following their own protocols. Collaborator samples were shipped for TCRbeta analysis as frozen whole blood, isolated PBMCs, or DNA extracted from either sample type. Summary of the overall study and its limitations: How much clinical and demographic metadata was included differed by source and by participant, and the metadata was provided uncurated.

TCRbeta CDR3 regions were amplified from genomic DNA by means of the immunoSEQ Assay, a bias-controlled multiplex PCR. The paper's data handling went like this. The number of nucleated cells in each sample was estimated from the amplification of reference gene primers within the assay. Sequence reads were collapsed and filtered to measure the absolute abundance of every unique TCRbeta CDR3 rearrangement. For each sample, productive Simpson clonality was calculated by taking the square root of Simpson's diversity index across productive rearrangements. TCRdb's version of the immuneACCESS table is confined to in-frame rearrangements and falls short of the full clone set. An unresolved V gene accounts for under half of the shortfall where checked; the remainder is of unknown origin. V, J and clone size are those of that table, while D and trimming were read from the DNA. The sample data list a few hundred thousand clones, and 80% to 90% of these were observed just once. The top ten hold around 1.3% of the sample.

V and J are truncated by 2 bases and 6 bases respectively, leaving an intervening sequence of 11 bases. The CDR3, from cysteine to phenylalanine, totals 14 residues. Only the CDR3 DNA stays, 42 bases, in frame from base 1. Looking up the germline V gene yields CDR1 SNHLY and CDR2 FYNNEI. The material sequenced was peripheral blood. This sequence was found in a middle-aged man with acute or convalescent COVID-19. The V and J genes are TRBV2 and TRBJ2-1; 6 matching bases give a weak D call of TRBD2. The nucleotide sequence is TGTGCCAGCAGTGAATCGGAGGGTACCAATGAGCAGTTCTTC. The encoded protein is CASSESEGTNEQFF.